This T cell receptor beta chain was profiled in a study of tumor-infiltrating lymphocytes in localized non-small cell lung cancer. As for the study in general: The cohort mixed smokers and never-smokers, several histologies, and some post-neoadjuvant-chemotherapy samples. Tumor tissue and non-adjacent uninvolved lung came from each patient. Study results and caveats: No T-cell fraction difference was seen between IM1 and IM2 tumors.

Using immunoSEQ multiplex PCR, the repertoire was profiled, and TCRdb retains in-frame clones only, with some absent. Counted here are 13,000 to 15,000 clones, approximately 80% occurring once; the ten biggest clones make up 2.6%. Trimming took off 3 bases at V and 1 base at J, with 10 bases between the two ends. Looked up from germline, CDR1 is LNHDA and CDR2 is SQIVND (reference sequence). The CDR3 is 15 residues long. Comment on this clone: No antigen is known for it.

This receptor was identified in a human donor with non-small cell lung cancer. The source material was lung tumor tissue. The gene calls are TRBV19 and TRBJ1-5; no reliable D call. The CDR3 sequence is CASSMYWGSNQPQHF. CDR3 bases: TGTGCCAGTAGTATGTATTGGGGAAGCAATCAGCCCCAGCATTTT. The full variable domain, its missing parts supplied by reference TRBV19 and TRBJ1-5, is DGGITQSPKYLFRKEGQNVTLSCEQNLNHDAMYWYRQDPGQGLRLIYYSQIVNDFQKGDIAEGYSVSREKKESFPLTVTSAQKNPTAFYLCASSMYWGSNQPQHFGDGTRLSIL.